This entry describes one TCR beta chain. Its antigen is undetermined. The sample comes from a study of T cell responses to AZD1222 COVID-19 vaccine. Germline V gene lookup returns CDR1 SNHLY and CDR2 FYNNEI. Trimming took off 8 bases at V and 8 bases at J, with 13 bases between the two ends. This CDR3 comprises 13 residues. Broader study findings: Spike-specific TCR breadth and depth rose after two AZD1222 doses. With dominance at 160-218 and 743-854, vaccine-associated CD4 TCRs spanned spike. No day 14 peak samples; only post-peak repertoires were characterized. Most donors were white British and more were female, and clonal diversity was possibly underestimated.

Assay: immunoSEQ multiplex PCR; the TCRdb copy retains only in-frame clones and omits some. The sample lists approximately 76,000 clones, 82% occurring once. The receptor was derived from an adult in good health. The chain joins TRBV2 to TRBJ1-6; D unresolved. Sequenced here: peripheral blood, sampled on day 0 of AZD1222 vaccination. CDR3: CASGQVGDSPLHF. In DNA form, the CDR3 reads TGTGCCAGCGGGCAGGTGGGTGATTCACCCCTCCACTTT.